This T cell receptor (beta chain) was sequenced for a study of blood T cell repertoires in COVID-19. Study summary: T cells, B-cell-depleted T cells, or PBMCs supplied cDNA or gDNA.

The CDR3 length is 16 residues. Germline V gene lookup returns CDR1 SGHNT and CDR2 YENEEA. Trimming took 5 bases from V and 7 from J; bases not matched to a gene: 9. This table comes from immunoSEQ multiplex PCR, and its TCRdb copy is limited to in-frame clones, with some not included. The sample consists of tens of thousands of clones, 70% to 90% of them appearing once. The receptor was derived from a woman in her fifties or sixties with acute or convalescent COVID-19. The sample taken for sequencing was peripheral blood. The chain has TRBV11-3 and TRBJ2-1; TRBD2 matches 12 bases. CDR3 coding DNA: TGTGCCAGCAGCCCCACTAGCGGGGGGCCGTGGAATGAGCAGTTCTTC. It codes for CASSPTSGGPWNEQFF.